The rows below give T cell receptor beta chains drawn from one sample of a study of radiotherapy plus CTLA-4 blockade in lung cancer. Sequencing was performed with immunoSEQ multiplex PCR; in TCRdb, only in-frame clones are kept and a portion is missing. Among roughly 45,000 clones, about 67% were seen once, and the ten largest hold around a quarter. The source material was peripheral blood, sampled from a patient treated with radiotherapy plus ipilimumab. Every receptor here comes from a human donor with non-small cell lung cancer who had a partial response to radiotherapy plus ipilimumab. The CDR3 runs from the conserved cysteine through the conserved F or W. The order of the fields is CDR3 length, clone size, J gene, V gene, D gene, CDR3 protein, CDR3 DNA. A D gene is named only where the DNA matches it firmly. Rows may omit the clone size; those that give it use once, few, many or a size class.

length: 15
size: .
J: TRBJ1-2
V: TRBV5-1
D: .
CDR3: CASSLEGGYDYGYTF
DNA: TGCGCCAGCAGCTTAGAGGGGGGGTACGACTATGGCTACACCTTC

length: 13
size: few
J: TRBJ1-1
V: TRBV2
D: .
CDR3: CASTKEGRTEAFF
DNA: TGTGCCAGCACCAAGGAGGGGCGCACTGAAGCTTTCTTT

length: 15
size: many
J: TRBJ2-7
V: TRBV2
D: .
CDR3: CASSTGQSTVYEQYF
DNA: TGTGCCAGCAGTACCGGACAGTCGACGGTCTACGAGCAGTACTTC

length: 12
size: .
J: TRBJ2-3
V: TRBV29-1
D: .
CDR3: CSVGRGADTQYF
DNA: TGCAGCGTGGGGAGGGGGGCGGATACGCAGTATTTT

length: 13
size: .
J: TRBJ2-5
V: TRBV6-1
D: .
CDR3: CASSASGAGEQYF
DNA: TGTGCCAGCAGTGCATCAGGGGCCGGAGAGCAGTACTTC

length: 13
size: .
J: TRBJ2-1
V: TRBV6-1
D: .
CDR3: CASMDYRFGEQFF
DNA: TGTGCCAGCATGGACTACAGGTTCGGTGAGCAGTTCTTC

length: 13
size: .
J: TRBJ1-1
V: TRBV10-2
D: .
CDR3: CASQAAKYTEAFF
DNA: TGCGCCAGCCAAGCAGCGAAATACACTGAAGCTTTCTTT

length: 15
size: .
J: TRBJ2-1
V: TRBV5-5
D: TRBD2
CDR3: CASSSLAGAYNEQFF
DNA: TGTGCCAGCAGCTCCTTAGCGGGGGCATACAATGAGCAGTTCTTC

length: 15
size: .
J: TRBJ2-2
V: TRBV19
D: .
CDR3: CASSIGRGATGELFF
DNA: TGTGCCAGTAGTATAGGAAGGGGCGCCACCGGGGAGCTGTTTTTT

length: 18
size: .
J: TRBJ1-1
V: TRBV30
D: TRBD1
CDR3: CAWSGWTGKFSVNTEAFF
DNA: TGTGCCTGGAGTGGGTGGACAGGGAAGTTTTCGGTGAACACTGAAGCTTTCTTT

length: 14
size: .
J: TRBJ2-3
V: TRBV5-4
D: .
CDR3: CASSFPAATDTQYF
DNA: TGTGCCAGCAGCTTTCCAGCGGCAACAGATACGCAGTATTTT

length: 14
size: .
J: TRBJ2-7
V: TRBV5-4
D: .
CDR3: CASSLDVGGYEQYF
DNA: TGTGCCAGCAGCTTGGATGTAGGGGGCTACGAGCAGTACTTC

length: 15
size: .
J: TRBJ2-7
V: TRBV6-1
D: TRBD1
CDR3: CASKPQGASSYEQYF
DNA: TGTGCCAGCAAACCACAGGGGGCCAGCTCCTACGAGCAGTACTTC

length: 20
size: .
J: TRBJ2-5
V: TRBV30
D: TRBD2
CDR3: CAWSVFTLSAGGPSGETQYF
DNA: TGTGCCTGGAGTGTATTTACCCTCTCGGCGGGAGGGCCCTCGGGAGAGACCCAGTACTTC

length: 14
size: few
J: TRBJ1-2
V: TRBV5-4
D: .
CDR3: CASSPSVADYGYTF
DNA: TGTGCCAGCAGCCCGAGCGTAGCTGATTATGGCTACACCTTC

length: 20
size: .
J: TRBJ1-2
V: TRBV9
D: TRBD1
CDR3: CASSHPRDYGDRGDNYGYTF
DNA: TGTGCCAGCAGCCACCCTCGGGATTATGGGGACAGGGGCGACAACTATGGCTACACCTTC

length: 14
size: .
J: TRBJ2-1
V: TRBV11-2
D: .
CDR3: CASSLGTAYNEQFF
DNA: TGTGCCAGCAGCTTAGGGACAGCCTACAATGAGCAGTTCTTC

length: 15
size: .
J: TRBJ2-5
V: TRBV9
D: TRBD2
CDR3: CASSVETSGGETQYF
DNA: TGTGCCAGCAGCGTAGAGACTAGCGGGGGAGAGACCCAGTACTTC

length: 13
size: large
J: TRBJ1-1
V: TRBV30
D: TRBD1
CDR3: CAWSGDRRTEAFF
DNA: TGTGCCTGGAGTGGGGACAGACGCACTGAAGCTTTCTTT

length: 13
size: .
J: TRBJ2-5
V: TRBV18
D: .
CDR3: CASSPDRKETQYF
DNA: TGTGCCAGCTCACCCGACAGAAAAGAGACCCAGTACTTC

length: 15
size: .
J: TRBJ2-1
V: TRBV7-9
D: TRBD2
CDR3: CASSLVTGGPNEQFF
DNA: TGTGCCAGCAGCTTAGTAACGGGAGGGCCGAATGAGCAGTTCTTC

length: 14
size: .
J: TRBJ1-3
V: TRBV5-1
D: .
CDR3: CASSQTYSGNTIYF
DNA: TGCGCCAGCAGCCAGACATACTCTGGAAACACCATATATTTT

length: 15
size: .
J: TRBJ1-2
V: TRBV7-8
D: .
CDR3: CASSLSGDRSYGYTF
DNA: TGTGCCAGCAGCCTAAGTGGAGACAGGTCCTATGGCTACACCTTC

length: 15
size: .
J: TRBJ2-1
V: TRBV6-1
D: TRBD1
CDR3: CASSSTGGAYNEQFF
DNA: TGTGCCAGCAGCTCGACAGGGGGCGCCTACAATGAGCAGTTCTTC

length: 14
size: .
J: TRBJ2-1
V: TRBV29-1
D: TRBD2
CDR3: CSVATSGSHNEQFF
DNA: TGCAGCGTGGCGACTAGCGGGAGCCACAATGAGCAGTTCTTC

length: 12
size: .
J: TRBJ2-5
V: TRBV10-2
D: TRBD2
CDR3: CASAASGETQYF
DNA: TGCGCCAGCGCGGCTAGCGGAGAGACCCAGTACTTC

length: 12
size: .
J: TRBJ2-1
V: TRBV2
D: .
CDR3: CASSESDREQFF
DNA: TGTGCCAGCAGTGAAAGCGATAGGGAGCAGTTCTTC

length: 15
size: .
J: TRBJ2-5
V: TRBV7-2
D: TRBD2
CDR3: CASSLVLAGQETQYF
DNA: TGTGCCAGCAGCTTGGTGCTAGCGGGACAAGAGACCCAGTACTTC

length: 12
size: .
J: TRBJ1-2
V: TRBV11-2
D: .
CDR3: CASSPRTTGYTF
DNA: TGTGCCAGCAGCCCTAGGACAACCGGCTACACCTTC

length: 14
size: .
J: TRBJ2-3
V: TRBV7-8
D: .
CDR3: CASSPGVGQDTQYF
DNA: TGTGCCAGCAGCCCGGGGGTAGGTCAAGATACGCAGTATTTT

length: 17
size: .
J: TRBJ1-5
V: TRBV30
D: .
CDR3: CAWTSPGFGQSNQPQHF
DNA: TGTGCCTGGACCTCGCCCGGGTTCGGACAGAGCAATCAGCCCCAGCATTTT

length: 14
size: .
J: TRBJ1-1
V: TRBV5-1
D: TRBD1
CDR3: CASSFRDRNTEAFF
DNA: TGCGCCAGCAGCTTCCGGGACAGGAACACTGAAGCTTTCTTT

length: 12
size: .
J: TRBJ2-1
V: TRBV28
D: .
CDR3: CASKGSYNEQFF
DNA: TGTGCCTCGAAAGGGAGCTACAATGAGCAGTTCTTC